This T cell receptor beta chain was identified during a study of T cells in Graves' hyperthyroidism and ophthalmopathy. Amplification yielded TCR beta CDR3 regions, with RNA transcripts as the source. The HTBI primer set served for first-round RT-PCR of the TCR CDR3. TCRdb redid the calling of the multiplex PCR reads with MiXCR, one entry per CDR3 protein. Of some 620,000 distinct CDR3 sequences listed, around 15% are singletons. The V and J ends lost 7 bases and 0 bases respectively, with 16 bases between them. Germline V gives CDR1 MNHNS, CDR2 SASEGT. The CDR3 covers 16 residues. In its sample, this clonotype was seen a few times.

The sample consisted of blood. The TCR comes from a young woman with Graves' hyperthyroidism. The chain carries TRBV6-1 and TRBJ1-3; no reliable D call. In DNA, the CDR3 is TGTGCCAGCACCCCAGTCGGGGTGGACTCTGGAAACACCATATATTTT. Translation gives CASTPVGVDSGNTIYF.